This entry features one T cell receptor beta chain sequence. Its recognized antigen is unknown. Per-nucleotide qualities are absent, and no much larger clonotype sits a single base away. Relative to germline, V is 1 base shorter and J is 3 bases shorter, with 12 bases between their ends. As encoded in the germline V gene, CDR1 is KGHSH while CDR2 is LQKENI. The CDR3 holds 16 amino acids from the cysteine to the phenylalanine. Only the CDR3 region is kept as DNA, spanning 48 bases read in frame from base 1. The record originates from a study of blood T cell repertoires in COVID-19 (TCRdb year 2020). Context from the whole study: The collaborator samples originated in the United States, Italy and Spain and spanned the acute and convalescent phases of COVID-19. Nearly every sample came with metadata listing a de-identified subject ID, COVID-19 status, age in years and sex. Samples were obtained from the ongoing ImmuneRACE study (first 160 participants) and from about 1,300 subjects provided by 6 global collaborators. Where available, HLA class I and class II types were obtained from metadata supplied by the sample provider rather than from assay-based typing. The material from the prospective study consisted of cDNA or gDNA derived from T cells, B-cell-depleted T cells, or PBMCs. Subjects who had been exposed to COVID-19, were actively infected with it, or had recovered from it provided the deeply sampled blood TCRbeta repertoires that made up the dataset. The repertoires were released in a freely available public database intended as a resource for research on the immune response to SARS-CoV-2. Overall study outcomes, separate from this receptor: How much clinical and demographic metadata was included differed by source and by participant, and the metadata was provided uncurated.

TCRbeta CDR3 regions were amplified from genomic DNA using the immunoSEQ Assay, a bias-controlled multiplex PCR. As for how the authors treated the data: Within the assay, amplification of reference gene primers was used to estimate how many nucleated cells each sample contained. To quantify the absolute abundance of each unique TCRbeta CDR3 rearrangement, sequence reads were collapsed and filtered. Productive Simpson clonality was computed per sample as the square root of Simpson's diversity index over productive rearrangements. TCRdb holds this immuneACCESS table with in-frame rearrangements only. Some clones are missing; in checked studies, unresolved V genes explain under half, and the rest has no known cause. That table supplies the V and J calls and clone size; D and trimming were determined from the DNA. The sample table shows 95,000 to 110,000 clones, and more than 75% are seen once. The top ten constitute 20% to 30% of the sample.

The collaborating institutions used their own protocols to collect whole blood in K2EDTA tubes. For TCRbeta analysis, collaborators shipped samples in one of three forms: frozen whole blood, isolated PBMCs, or DNA extracted from either of those sample types. The receptor was derived from a man in his 60s with acute or convalescent COVID-19. Sequencing used peripheral blood. The chain links TRBV18 with TRBJ2-2, with a weak D call of TRBD2 (6 bases match). The DNA sequence follows: TGTGCCAGCTCACCACTAGCGGCGACTTACACCGGGGAGCTGTTTTTT. It encodes CASSPLAATYTGELFF.